This TCR beta chain was documented in a study of T cells after yellow fever vaccination. Across the study: Fractions low in cell number were prepared with SMART-Seq v4 Ultra Low Input. Broader study findings: The secondary response was weaker but peaked faster, day 5 versus 15. After the booster, approximately 96% of CD4 and about nine tenths of CD8 primary-response clones were re-detected.

Generation of TCR cDNA used 5'RACE template switching (which added a universal primer site and UMIs). TCRdb reprocessed the 5' RACE reads with MiXCR, giving one entry per CDR3 protein. The data show about 58,000 distinct CDR3 sequences, with roughly 6.9% seen just once and 30% to 40% held by the top ten. This clonotype was detected only once. As yet, its antigen is unknown. Germline V gene lookup returns CDR1 LNHNV and CDR2 YYDKDF (reference sequence). The CDR3 is 15 amino acids. Losses at the gene ends were 1 base for V and 10 bases for J; bases not matched to a gene: 9. The chain is built from TRBV15 and TRBJ2-2, with TRBD2 identical over 7 bases. The sample consisted of CD8+ T cells sorted from PBMCs, taken on the day of the first yellow fever vaccination. This clonotype was sampled from a man younger than 35 who received the YFV17D yellow fever vaccine. The DNA for the CDR3 is TGTGCCACCAGCAGAGCCCGGGAGGCCGTATTGGAGCTGTTTTTT. This codes for CATSRAREAVLELFF.